Reported below is one T cell receptor (beta chain). This record comes from a study of blood T cell repertoires in COVID-19. Overall study context: From the United States, Italy and Spain came samples of acute and convalescent COVID-19. The cDNA or gDNA used as material had been derived from T cells, B-cell-depleted T cells, or PBMCs.

Here immunoSEQ multiplex PCR was the method, and the copy in TCRdb shows in-frame clones only, minus some. The sample has around 170,000 clones, around 86% seen once. Germline CDR1 reads SGDLS; CDR2 reads YYNGEE. The CDR3 is 19 amino acids. Unmatched junction bases numbered 14, after V lost 0 bases and J lost 5 bases. V and J are TRBV9 and TRBJ2-3; 11 nucleotides match TRBD2. This receptor was identified in a man in his 70s who had recovered from COVID-19. The sequenced sample consisted of peripheral blood. This CDR3 reads CASSVASVTSGSFQDTQYF. The DNA of the CDR3 is TGTGCCAGCAGCGTAGCCTCGGTTACTAGCGGGAGTTTTCAAGATACGCAGTATTTT.